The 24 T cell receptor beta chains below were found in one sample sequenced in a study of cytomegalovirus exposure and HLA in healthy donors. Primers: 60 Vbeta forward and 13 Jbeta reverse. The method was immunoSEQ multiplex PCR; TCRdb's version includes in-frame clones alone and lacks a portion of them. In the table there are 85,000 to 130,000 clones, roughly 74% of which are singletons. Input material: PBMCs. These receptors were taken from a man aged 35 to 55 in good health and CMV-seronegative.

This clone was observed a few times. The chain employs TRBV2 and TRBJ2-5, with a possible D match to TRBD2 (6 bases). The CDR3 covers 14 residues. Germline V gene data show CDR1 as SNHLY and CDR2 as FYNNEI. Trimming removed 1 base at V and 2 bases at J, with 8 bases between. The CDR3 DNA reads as TGTGCCAGCAGTGAAGGGCGGGGACAAGAGACCCAGTACTTC. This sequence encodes CASSEGRGQETQYF.

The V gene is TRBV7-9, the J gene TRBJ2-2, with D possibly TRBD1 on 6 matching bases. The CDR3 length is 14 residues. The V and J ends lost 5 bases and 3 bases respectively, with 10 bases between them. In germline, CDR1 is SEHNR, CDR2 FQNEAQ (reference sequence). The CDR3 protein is CASSTPGDTGELFF. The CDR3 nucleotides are TGTGCCAGCAGCACGCCAGGGGACACCGGGGAGCTGTTTTTT.

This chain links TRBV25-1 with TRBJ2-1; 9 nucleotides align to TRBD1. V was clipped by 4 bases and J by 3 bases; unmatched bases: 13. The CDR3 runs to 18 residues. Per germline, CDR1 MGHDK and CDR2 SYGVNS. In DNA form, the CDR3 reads TGTGCCAGCAGTGTCATGGCCGGGACAGGGAGGTTCTACAATGAGCAGTTCTTC. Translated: CASSVMAGTGRFYNEQFF.

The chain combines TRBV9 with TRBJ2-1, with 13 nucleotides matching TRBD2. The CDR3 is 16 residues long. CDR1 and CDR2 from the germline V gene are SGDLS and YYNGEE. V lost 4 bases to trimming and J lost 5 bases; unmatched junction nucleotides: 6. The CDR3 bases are TGTGCCAGCAGCCCTGAACTAGCGGGGGGGAACAATGAGCAGTTCTTC. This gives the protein CASSPELAGGNNEQFF.

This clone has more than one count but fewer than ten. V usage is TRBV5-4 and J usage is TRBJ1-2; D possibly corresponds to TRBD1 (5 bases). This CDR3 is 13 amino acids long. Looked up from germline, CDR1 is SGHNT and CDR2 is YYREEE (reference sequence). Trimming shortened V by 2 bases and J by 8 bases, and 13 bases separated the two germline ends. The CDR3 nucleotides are TGTGCCAGCAGCTTTGAGCCAGCAGGGGGCTACACCTTC. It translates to CASSFEPAGGYTF.

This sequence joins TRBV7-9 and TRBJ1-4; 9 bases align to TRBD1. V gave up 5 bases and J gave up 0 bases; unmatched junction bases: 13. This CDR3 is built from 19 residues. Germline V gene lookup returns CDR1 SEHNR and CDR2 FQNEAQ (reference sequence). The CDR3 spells CASSLRSGQGLATNEKLFF. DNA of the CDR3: TGTGCCAGCAGCCTACGTTCGGGACAGGGATTAGCAACTAATGAAAAACTGTTTTTT.

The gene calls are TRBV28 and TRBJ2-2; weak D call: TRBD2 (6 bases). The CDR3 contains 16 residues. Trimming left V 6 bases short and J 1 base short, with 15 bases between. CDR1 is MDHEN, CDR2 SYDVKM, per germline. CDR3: CASSPTGVGNTGELFF. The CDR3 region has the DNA TGTGCCAGCAGCCCAACGGGAGTCGGGAACACCGGGGAGCTGTTTTTT.

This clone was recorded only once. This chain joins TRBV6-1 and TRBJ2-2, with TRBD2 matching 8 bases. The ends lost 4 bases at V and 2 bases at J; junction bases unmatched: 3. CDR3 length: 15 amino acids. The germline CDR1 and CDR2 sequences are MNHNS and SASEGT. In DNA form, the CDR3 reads TGTGCCAGCAGTGGCGGGGGGCTTAACACCGGGGAGCTGTTTTTT. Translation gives CASSGGGLNTGELFF.

The CDR3 region has the DNA TGTGCCAGCAGCCAGACTAGCGGGGGGTACAATGAGCAGTTCTTC. It translates to CASSQTSGGYNEQFF. This chain connects TRBV4-2 to TRBJ2-1, with TRBD2 identical over 13 bases. The CDR3 sequence is 15 residues long. CDR1 and CDR2 from the germline V gene are LGHNA and YNFKEQ. V lost 3 bases, J lost 4 bases, and 0 bases stayed unmatched.

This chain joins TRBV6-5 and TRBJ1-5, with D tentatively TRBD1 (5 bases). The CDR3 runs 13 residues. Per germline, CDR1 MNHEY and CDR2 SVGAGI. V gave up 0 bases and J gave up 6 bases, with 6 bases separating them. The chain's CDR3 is CASSYSRGQPQHF. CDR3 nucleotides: TGTGCCAGCAGTTACTCTAGGGGTCAGCCCCAGCATTTT.

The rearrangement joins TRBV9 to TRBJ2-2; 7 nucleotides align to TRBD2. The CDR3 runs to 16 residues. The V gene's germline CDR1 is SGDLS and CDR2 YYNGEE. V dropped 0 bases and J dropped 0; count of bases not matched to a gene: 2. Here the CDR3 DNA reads TGTGCCAGCAGCGTAGGCGGGGGAGCGAACACCGGGGAGCTGTTTTTT. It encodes CASSVGGGANTGELFF.

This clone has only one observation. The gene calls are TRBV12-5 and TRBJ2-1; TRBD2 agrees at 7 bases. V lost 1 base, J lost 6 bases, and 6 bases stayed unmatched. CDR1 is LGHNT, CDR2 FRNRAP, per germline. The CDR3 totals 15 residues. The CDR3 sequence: CASGLGLAASNEQFF. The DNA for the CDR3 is TGTGCTAGTGGTTTGGGCCTAGCGGCGTCCAATGAGCAGTTCTTC.

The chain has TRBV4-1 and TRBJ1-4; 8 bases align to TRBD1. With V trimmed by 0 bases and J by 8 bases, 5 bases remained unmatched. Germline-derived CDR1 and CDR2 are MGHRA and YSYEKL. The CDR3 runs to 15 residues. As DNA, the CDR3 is TGCGCCAGCAGCCAAGACGGACAGGGATGGGAAAAACTGTTTTTT. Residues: CASSQDGQGWEKLFF.

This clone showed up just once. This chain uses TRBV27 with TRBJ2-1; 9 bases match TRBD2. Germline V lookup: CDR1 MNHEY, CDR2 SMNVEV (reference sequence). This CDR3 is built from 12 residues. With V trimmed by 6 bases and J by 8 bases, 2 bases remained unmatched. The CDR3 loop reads CASRSGGHEQFF. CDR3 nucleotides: TGTGCCAGCAGGAGCGGGGGGCATGAGCAGTTCTTC.

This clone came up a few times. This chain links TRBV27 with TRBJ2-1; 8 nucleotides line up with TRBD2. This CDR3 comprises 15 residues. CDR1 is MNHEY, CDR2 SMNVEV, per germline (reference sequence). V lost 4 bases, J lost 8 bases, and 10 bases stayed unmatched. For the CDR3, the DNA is TGTGCCAGCAGTTCACAGCGGGAGTACCGGGATGAGCAGTTCTTC. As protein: CASSSQREYRDEQFF.

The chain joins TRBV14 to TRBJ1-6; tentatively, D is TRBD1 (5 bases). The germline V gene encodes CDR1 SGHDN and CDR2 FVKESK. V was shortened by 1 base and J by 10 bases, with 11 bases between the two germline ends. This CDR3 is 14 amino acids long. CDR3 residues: CASSQATGGSPLHF. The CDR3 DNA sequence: TGTGCCAGCAGCCAAGCAACCGGGGGATCACCCCTCCACTTT.

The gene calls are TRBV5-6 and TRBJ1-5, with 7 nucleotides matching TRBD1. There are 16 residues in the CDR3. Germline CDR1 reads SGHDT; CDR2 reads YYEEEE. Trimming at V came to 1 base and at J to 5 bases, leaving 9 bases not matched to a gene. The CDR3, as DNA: TGTGCCAGCAGCTTGTATAGGGGACAGCTATATCAGCCCCAGCATTTT. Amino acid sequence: CASSLYRGQLYQPQHF.

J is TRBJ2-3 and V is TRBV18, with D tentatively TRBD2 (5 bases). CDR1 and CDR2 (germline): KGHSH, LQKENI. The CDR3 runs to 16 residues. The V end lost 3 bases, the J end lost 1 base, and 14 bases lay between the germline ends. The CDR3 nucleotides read TGTGCCAGCTCACCTGGTCACCTAGCCGGCACAGATACGCAGTATTTT. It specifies CASSPGHLAGTDTQYF.

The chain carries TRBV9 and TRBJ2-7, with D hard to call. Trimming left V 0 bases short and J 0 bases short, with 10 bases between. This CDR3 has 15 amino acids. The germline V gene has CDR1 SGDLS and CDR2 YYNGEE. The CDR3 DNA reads TGTGCCAGCAGCGTAGGAATGAGCCTCTCCTACGAGCAGTACTTC. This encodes CASSVGMSLSYEQYF.

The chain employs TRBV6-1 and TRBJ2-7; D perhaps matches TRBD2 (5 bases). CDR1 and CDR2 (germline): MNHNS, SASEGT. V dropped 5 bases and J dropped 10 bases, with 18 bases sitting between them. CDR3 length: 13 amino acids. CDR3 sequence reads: CASSFEVGAIQYF. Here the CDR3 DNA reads TGTGCCAGCAGTTTCGAGGTGGGAGCGATTCAGTACTTC.

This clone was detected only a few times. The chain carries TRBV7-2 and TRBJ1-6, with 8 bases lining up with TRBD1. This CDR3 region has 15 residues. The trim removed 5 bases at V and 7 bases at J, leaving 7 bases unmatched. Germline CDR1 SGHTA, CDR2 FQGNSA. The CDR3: CASSIDRGENSPLHF. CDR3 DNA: TGTGCCAGCAGCATAGACAGGGGAGAAAATTCACCCCTCCACTTT.

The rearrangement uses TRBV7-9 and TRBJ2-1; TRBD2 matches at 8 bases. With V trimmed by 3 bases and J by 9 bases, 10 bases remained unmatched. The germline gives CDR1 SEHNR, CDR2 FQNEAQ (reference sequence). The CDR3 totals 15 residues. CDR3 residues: CASSFTLRGAVEQFF. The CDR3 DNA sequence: TGTGCCAGCAGCTTTACGTTGCGGGGGGCCGTTGAGCAGTTCTTC.

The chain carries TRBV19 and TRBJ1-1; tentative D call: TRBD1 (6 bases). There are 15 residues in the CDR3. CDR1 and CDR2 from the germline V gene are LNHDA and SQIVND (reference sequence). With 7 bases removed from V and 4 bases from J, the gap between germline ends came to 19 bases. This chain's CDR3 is CASTIFQGTATEAFF. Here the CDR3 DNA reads TGTGCCAGTACCATTTTCCAGGGGACGGCCACTGAAGCTTTCTTT.

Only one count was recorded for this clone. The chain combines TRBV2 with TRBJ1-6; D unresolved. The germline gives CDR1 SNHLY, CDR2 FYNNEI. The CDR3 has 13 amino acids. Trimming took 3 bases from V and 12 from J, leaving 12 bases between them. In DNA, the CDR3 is TGTGCCAGCAGTGAGTTCCCGGGAATACCCCTCCACTTT. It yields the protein CASSEFPGIPLHF.